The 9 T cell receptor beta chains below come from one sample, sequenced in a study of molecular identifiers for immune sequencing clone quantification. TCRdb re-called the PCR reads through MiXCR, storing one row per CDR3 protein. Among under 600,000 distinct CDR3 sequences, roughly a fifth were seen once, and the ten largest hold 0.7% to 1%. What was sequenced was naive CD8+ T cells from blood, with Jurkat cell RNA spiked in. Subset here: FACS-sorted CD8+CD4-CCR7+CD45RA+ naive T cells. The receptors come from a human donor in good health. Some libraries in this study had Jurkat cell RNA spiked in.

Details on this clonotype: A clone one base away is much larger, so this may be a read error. CDR3 residues: CASSGGGYQPQNF. CDR3 nucleotide sequence: TGTGCCAGCAGCGGCGGGGGGTATCAGCCCCAGAATTTT. This chain links TRBV7-6 with TRBJ1-5; perhaps TRBD1 as D (5 bases). There are 13 residues in the CDR3. Germline V gives CDR1 SGHVS, CDR2 FNYEAQ.

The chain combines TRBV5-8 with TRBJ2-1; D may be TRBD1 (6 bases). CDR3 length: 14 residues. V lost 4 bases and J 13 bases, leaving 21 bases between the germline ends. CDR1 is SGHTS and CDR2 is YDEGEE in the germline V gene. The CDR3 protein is CASSRPATGVDQFF. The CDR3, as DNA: TGTGCCAGCAGCCGACCAGCGACAGGCGTGGATCAGTTCTTC.

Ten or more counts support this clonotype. The CDR3 nucleotides read TGTGCCAGCAGCTTGGTGGGAGCGGGCGACGAGCAGTACTTC. Protein product: CASSLVGAGDEQYF. The chain is built from TRBV5-4 and TRBJ2-7; tentative D call: TRBD2 (6 bases). The V end was cut by 0 bases, the J end by 5 bases, with 12 bases between. Germline V gives CDR1 SGHNT, CDR2 YYREEE (reference sequence). This CDR3 is 14 amino acids long.

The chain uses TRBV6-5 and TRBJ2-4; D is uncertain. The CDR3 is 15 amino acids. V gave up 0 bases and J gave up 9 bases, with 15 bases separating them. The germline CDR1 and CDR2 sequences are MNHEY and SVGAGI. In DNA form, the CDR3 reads TGTGCCAGCAGTTACTCGAGTAGGGAAGGCAGCATTCAGTACTTC. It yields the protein CASSYSSREGSIQYF.

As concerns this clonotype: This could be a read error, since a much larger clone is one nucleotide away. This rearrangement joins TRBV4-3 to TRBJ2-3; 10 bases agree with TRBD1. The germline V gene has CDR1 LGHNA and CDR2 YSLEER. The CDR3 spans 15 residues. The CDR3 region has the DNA TGCGCCAGCAGCCAGGGGACAGGGGCCGCAGATGCGCAGTATTTT. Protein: CASSQGTGAADAQYF.

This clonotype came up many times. CDR3 loop: CASQGTDTQYF. The CDR3 DNA reads as TGTGCCAGCCAGGGGACAGATACGCAGTATTTT. The J gene is TRBJ2-3, the V gene TRBV6-5; perhaps TRBD1 as D (6 bases). Per the germline V gene, CDR1 is MNHEY and CDR2 is SVGAGI. This CDR3 spans 11 amino acids. V was cut by 8 bases and J by 3 bases, with 6 bases left in between.

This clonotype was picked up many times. In nucleotides, the CDR3 is TGTGCCAGCAACCCAGAAGGGGGTACTGAAGCTTTCTTT. Residues: CASNPEGGTEAFF. V gene TRBV6-6 combines with J gene TRBJ1-1, with D maybe TRBD1 (6 bases). The CDR3 has 13 residues. Trimming stripped 7 bases from V and 5 bases from J, with 14 bases between. Germline V gene data show CDR1 as MNHNY and CDR2 as SVGAGI (reference sequence).

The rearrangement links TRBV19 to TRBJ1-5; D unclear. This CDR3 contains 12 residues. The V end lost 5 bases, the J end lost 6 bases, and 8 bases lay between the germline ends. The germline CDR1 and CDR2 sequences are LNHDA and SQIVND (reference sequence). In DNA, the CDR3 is TGTGCCAGTAGTCCCCCCCGTCAGCCCCAGCATTTT. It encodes CASSPPRQPQHF.

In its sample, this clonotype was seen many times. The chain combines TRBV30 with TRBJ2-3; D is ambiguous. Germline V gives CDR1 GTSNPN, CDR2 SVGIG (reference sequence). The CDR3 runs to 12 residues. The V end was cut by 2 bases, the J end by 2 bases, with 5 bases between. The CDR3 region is CAWSRATDTQYF. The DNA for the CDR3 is TGTGCCTGGAGTAGAGCCACAGATACGCAGTATTTT.